This T cell receptor (beta chain) was recovered during a study of patients and donors after allogeneic stem cell transplantation. TCRdb re-called the RT-PCR reads with MiXCR, one entry per CDR3 protein. The table lists 400,000 to 500,000 distinct CDR3 sequences, 16% of them singletons. This clonotype was sampled from a human donor who was either an allogeneic HSCT recipient or a stem cell or donor lymphocyte infusion donor (not recorded which). It is not recorded whose cells these are; they may come from a transplant donor. Sequenced sample: blood, either unsorted or a sorted T cell fraction (not recorded which).

The CDR3 spells CASSYSNRGGPDTQYF. The CDR3 DNA is TGTGCCAGCAGTTACTCGAATAGAGGGGGCCCAGATACGCAGTATTTT. This sequence joins TRBV6-5 and TRBJ2-3, with TRBD1 matching over 7 bases. The CDR3 spans 16 residues. Trimming removed 0 bases from V and 4 bases from J; junction bases left unmatched: 7. Looked up from germline, CDR1 is MNHEY and CDR2 is SVGAGI.